These T cell receptor beta chains were read from a single sample in a study of human T cells and chemical hapten exposure. TCRdb processed the RACE reads anew with MiXCR; each CDR3 protein has one entry. Of some 84,000 distinct CDR3 sequences in the sample, more than 9% were seen once. The sequencing used whole blood, collected in connection with sensitization to the hapten diphenylcyclopropenone (DPC). The receptors originated from a woman in her forties or fifties with alopecia areata. Some clones in this sample may be carry-over from other donors' samples. CDR3s include the opening cysteine and the closing phenylalanine or tryptophan. The D gene is left open where the match is weak. Clone size is stated in some rows and not others, as once, few, many or a class when expanded.

j_call d_call cdr3_length clone_size v_call cdr3_nt cdr3_aa
TRBJ1-1 . 15 many TRBV15 TGTGCCACCAGCAGAGATGAAGCGGACTTCACTGAAGCTTTCTTT CATSRDEADFTEAFF
TRBJ2-7 . 16 many TRBV29-1 TGCAGCGTTGAAGGGTTGGAGGGACAGAATTTCTACGAGCAGTACTTC CSVEGLEGQNFYEQYF
TRBJ2-2 TRBD1 17 few TRBV24-1 TGTGCCACCAGTGACCCGGGGACAGAATTGAACACCGGGGAGCTGTTTTTT CATSDPGTELNTGELFF
TRBJ2-5 TRBD1 14 few TRBV2 TGTGCCAGTCGCAGACAGGGCTTGGGGGAGACCCAGTACTTC CASRRQGLGETQYF
TRBJ1-1 . 14 few TRBV6-2/TRBV6-3 TGTGCCAGCAGTTACGGCCATAGGAACACTGAAGCTTTCTTT CASSYGHRNTEAFF
TRBJ2-1 . 13 . TRBV10-3 TGTGCCATCAGTGAGCCAATTTACAATGAGCAGTTCTTC CAISEPIYNEQFF
TRBJ2-7 . 14 many TRBV6-6 TGTGCCAGCACTCCGCAGCGGATTACCTCCGAGCAGTACTTC CASTPQRITSEQYF
TRBJ2-7 TRBD1 15 many TRBV6-1 TGTGCCAGCAGTTACGAGGGGGACAGAGCCTACGAGCAGTACTTC CASSYEGDRAYEQYF
TRBJ2-1 . 14 few TRBV5-8 TGTGCCAGCAGCTTGGTTTGGGGGGCCAATGAGCAGTTCTTC CASSLVWGANEQFF
TRBJ2-1 . 11 . TRBV29-1 TGCAGCGGGCAAGACTACAATGAGCAGTTCTTC CSGQDYNEQFF
TRBJ2-3 . 16 many TRBV7-8 TGTGCCAGCAGCTTACTCAGGGACTGGATGGGAAATACGCAGTATTTT CASSLLRDWMGNTQYF
TRBJ2-3 TRBD1 16 . TRBV5-1 TGCGCCAGCAGCGGAGGACAGGGCTGGGGCACAGATACGCAGTATTTT CASSGGQGWGTDTQYF
TRBJ2-3 . 16 many TRBV7-6 TGTGCCAGCAGCCCCTTGGGGGGGGGCAGCGACTCCACGCAGTATTTT CASSPLGGGSDSTQYF
TRBJ2-1 TRBD2 19 . TRBV11-2 TGTGCCAGCAGCTTATCCGGGACTAGCGGGAGGCTCTCCTACAATGAGCAGTTCTTC CASSLSGTSGRLSYNEQFF
TRBJ1-2 . 14 few TRBV28 TGTGCCAGCAGTCTGACGCGGGGCGAGTATGGCTACACCTTC CASSLTRGEYGYTF
TRBJ2-5 . 15 many TRBV2 TGTGCCAGCAGTGAAGGTCGGAGGGTCTCGGAGACCCAGTACTTC CASSEGRRVSETQYF
TRBJ1-1 . 11 few TRBV12-3/TRBV12-4 TGTGCCAGCAGCCAGACTTCCCAACCTTTCTTT CASSQTSQPFF
TRBJ1-4 TRBD1 14 few TRBV5-8 TGTGCCAGCAGCTTGGACAGGGGTGGTGAAAAACTGTTTTTT CASSLDRGGEKLFF
TRBJ2-1 TRBD1 16 . TRBV7-6 TGTGCCAGCAGCCTCGCATCACGGGACAGGATGAATGAGCAGTTCTTC CASSLASRDRMNEQFF
TRBJ2-2 . 13 many TRBV7-2 TGTGCCAGCAGCTTAGCCCCGGCGCGGGAGCTGTTTTTT CASSLAPARELFF